The TCR beta chain described here comes from a study of cytomegalovirus exposure and HLA in healthy donors. Whole-study results and caveats: In a later analysis, across HLA loci, associated TCR counts were highest for DRB1, lowest for HLA-C.

PCR primers comprised 60 Vbeta and 13 Jbeta primers. Repertoires were generated with immunoSEQ multiplex PCR, while TCRdb's copy carries only in-frame clones and drops some. The sample has 55,000 to 85,000 clones, approximately 75% seen once; the top ten hold 9.5% to 13%. Every donor was a healthy person donating bone marrow. Likely unrecorded immune exposures existed in these nominally healthy donors. Germline V gene lookup returns CDR1 LNHNV and CDR2 YYDKDF (reference sequence). The CDR3 loop spans 13 amino acids. V dropped 7 bases and J dropped 2 bases, with 11 bases sitting between them. This clone has more than one count but fewer than ten. Its antigen is as yet unknown.

Sequenced sample: PBMCs. This chain links TRBV15 with TRBJ1-2; D gene unclear. This TCR derives from a woman aged 40 to 50 in good health and CMV-seropositive. The CDR3 here is CATTPDGNYGYTF. Written as DNA, the CDR3 is TGTGCCACCACCCCCGACGGGAACTATGGCTACACCTTC.